This T cell receptor beta chain was captured by sequencing in a study of neurological immune-mediated disorders. Findings of the study overall: TCR-beta repertoires seemed private in all groups, with no expanded CDR3 amino acid sequences shared.

The sample holds many counts of this clonotype. Antigen unknown. V shed 5 bases and J shed 2 bases, with 13 bases lying between them. This CDR3 is built from 15 residues. The germline V gene has CDR1 SGHVS and CDR2 FQNEAQ. Unsorted libraries were generated from 2 million PBMCs held at -80 degrees C. 5'RACE with 10-nucleotide random UMIs produced the cDNA. TCRdb itself ran the 5' RACE reads through MiXCR, one entry per CDR3 protein. The sample has roughly 47,000 distinct CDR3 sequences, around 4.3% seen once; the top ten hold just over 5.5%. This chain joins TRBV7-8 and TRBJ1-5, with a weak D call TRBD1 (6 bases). The TCR comes from a woman aged 55-69 years with multiple sclerosis. The sequenced sample consisted of PBMCs. This CDR3 reads CASSPHRVGNQPQHF. The DNA of the CDR3 is TGTGCCAGCAGCCCTCACAGGGTAGGCAATCAGCCCCAGCATTTT.